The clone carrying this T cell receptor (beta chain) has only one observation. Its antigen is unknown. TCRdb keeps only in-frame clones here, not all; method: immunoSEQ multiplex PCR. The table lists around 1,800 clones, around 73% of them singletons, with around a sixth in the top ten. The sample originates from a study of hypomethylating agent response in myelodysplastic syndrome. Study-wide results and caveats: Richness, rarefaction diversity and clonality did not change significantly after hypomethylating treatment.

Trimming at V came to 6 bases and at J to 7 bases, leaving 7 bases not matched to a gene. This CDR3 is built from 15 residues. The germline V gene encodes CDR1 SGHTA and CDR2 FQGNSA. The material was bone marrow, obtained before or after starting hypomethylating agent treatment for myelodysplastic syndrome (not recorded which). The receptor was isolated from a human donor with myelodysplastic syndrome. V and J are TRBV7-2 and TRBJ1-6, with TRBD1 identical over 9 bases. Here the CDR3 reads CASRVDRGQNSPLHF. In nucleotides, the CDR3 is TGTGCCAGCAGAGTGGACAGGGGCCAAAATTCACCCCTCCACTTT.